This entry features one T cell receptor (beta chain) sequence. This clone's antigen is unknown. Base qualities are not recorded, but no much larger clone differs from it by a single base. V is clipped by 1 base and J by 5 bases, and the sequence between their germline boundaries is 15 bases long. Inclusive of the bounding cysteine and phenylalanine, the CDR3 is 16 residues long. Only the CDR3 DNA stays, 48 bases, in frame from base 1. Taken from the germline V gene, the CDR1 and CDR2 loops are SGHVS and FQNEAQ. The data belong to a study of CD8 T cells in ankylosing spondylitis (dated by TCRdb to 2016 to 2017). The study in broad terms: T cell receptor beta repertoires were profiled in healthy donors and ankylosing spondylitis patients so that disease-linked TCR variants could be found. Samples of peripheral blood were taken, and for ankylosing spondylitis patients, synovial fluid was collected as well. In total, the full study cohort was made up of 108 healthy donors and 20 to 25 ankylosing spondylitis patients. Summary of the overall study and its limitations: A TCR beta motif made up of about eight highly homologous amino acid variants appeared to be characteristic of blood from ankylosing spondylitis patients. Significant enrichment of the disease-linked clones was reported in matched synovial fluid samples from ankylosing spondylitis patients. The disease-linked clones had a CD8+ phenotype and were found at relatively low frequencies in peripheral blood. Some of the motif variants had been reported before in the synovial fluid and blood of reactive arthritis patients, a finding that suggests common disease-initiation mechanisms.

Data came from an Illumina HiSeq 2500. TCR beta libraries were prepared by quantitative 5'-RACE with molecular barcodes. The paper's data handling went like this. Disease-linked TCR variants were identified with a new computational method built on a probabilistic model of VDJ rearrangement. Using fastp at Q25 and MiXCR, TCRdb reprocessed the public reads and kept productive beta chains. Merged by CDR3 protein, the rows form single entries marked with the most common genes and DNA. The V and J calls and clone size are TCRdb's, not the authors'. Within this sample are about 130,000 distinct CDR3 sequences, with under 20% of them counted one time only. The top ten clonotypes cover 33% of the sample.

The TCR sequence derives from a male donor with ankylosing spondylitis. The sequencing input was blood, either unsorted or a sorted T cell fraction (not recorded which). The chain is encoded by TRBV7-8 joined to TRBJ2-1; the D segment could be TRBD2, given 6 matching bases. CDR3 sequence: CASSLVGRTGNNEQFF. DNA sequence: TGTGCCAGCAGCTTAGTTGGGAGGACTGGTAACAATGAGCAGTTCTTC. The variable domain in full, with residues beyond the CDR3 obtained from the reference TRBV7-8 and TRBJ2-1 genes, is GAGVSQSPRYKVAKRGQDVALRCDPISGHVSLFWYQQALGQGPEFLTYFQNEAQLDKSGLPSDRFFAERPEGSVSTLKIQRTQQEDSAVYLCASSLVGRTGNNEQFFGPGTRLTVL.